The clone carrying this T cell receptor beta chain appeared many times. Its antigen is unknown. Amplification of the TCR beta CDR3 regions used RNA transcripts (as template). HTBI primers were used in a first-round RT-PCR, which preceded a second-round multiplex PCR. TCRdb used MiXCR to reprocess the multiplex PCR reads, holding one entry per CDR3 protein. The sample records over 500,000 distinct CDR3 sequences, about a fifth being singletons. Germline V gene sequence: CDR1 SGHDT, CDR2 YYEEEE. The V end was cut by 1 base, the J end by 1 base, with 9 bases between. The CDR3 is 14 amino acids. These data originate in a study of Graves' ophthalmopathy and Graves' hyperthyroidism. Notes on the study in general: Most thyroid clonotypes expanded beyond 0.001 frequency were also found in blood. A roughly 80% specificity and around 86% sensitivity were achieved by a 13-signature model that separated ophthalmopathy from stable hyperthyroidism.

Stable hyperthyroidism meant no ophthalmopathy within 18 months of follow-up. Certain patients, namely those with other autoimmune diseases, uncontrolled infections, pregnancy or lactation, were excluded. This clonotype was sampled from a woman aged 18 to 35 with stable Graves' hyperthyroidism. Some clones in this sample may be carry-over from other donors' samples. The sequencing sample was made of peripheral blood. This sequence joins TRBV5-6 and TRBJ2-7; a possible D gene is TRBD1 (5 bases). The CDR3 DNA follows: TGTGCCAGCAGCTTGTGGCAGGGATCCTACGAGCAGTACTTC. As protein: CASSLWQGSYEQYF.